This TCR beta chain was identified in a study of CD8 T cells in Susac syndrome. RNA, at roughly 0.5 to 1 ug, was reverse transcribed with random hexamers. TCRdb fed the immunoSEQ multiplex PCR reads into MiXCR, producing one record per CDR3 protein. The sample records approximately 190,000 distinct CDR3 sequences, just under 95% being singletons. The specimen sequenced was CD8+ T cells from PBMCs. This receptor was taken from a human donor with Susac syndrome.

The CDR3 loop is CASRIFYNEQFF. CDR3 DNA sequence: TGTGCCAGCCGCATTTTCTACAATGAGCAGTTCTTC. This chain links TRBV2 with TRBJ2-1; D ambiguous. The V end lost 8 bases, the J end lost 3 bases, and 8 bases lay between the germline ends. This CDR3 comprises 12 residues. Germline V gene lookup returns CDR1 SNHLY and CDR2 FYNNEI. Based on the CDR3 plus reference TRBV2 and TRBJ2-1, the full variable domain is EPEVTQTPSHQVTQMGQEVILRCVPISNHLYFYWYRQILGQKVEFLVSFYNNEISEKSEIFDDQFSVERPDGSNFTLKIRSTKLEDSAMYFCASRIFYNEQFFGPGTRLTVL.